What follows is one TCR beta chain and its context. Its antigen is unknown. Treatment of the sample: roughly 20 received Ad26.COV2.S at low or high dose, single or two shots; about 5 received placebo; per-sample allocation not given. Day 63 after the first injection of vaccine or placebo was the sampling time. This specimen belongs to a study of Ad26.COV2.S vaccination and SARS-CoV-2 variants. Data came from immunoSEQ multiplex PCR; TCRdb stores just in-frame clones and leaves some out. Of almost 400,000 clones listed, around 89% are singletons. Trimming took off 7 bases at V and 6 bases at J, with 19 bases between the two ends. Germline lookup yields CDR1 LNHDA and CDR2 SQIVND (reference sequence). The CDR3 is 15 amino acids. Study-wide findings and caveats: Greater spike-specific TCR breadth was seen in vaccine recipients than in placebo recipients. In TCR breadth and depth analyses, total T cell responses may have been underestimated.

The V gene is TRBV19, the J gene TRBJ1-5, with D tentatively TRBD1 (6 bases). The TCR sequence derives from a person aged 18-65 years who received the Ad26.COV2.S COVID-19 vaccine or a placebo. The source material was peripheral blood, sampled in a trial of Ad26.COV2.S vaccine versus placebo. In nucleotides, the CDR3 is TGTGCCAGTACCCCGCGGTACAGGGTGGGTCAGCCCCAGCATTTT. Amino acids: CASTPRYRVGQPQHF.